This T cell receptor (beta chain) was retrieved from a study of blood T cells in healthy people across ages. Study-level points and caveats: Any conclusive comparison of naive versus antigen-experienced cells was prevented by using unsorted PBMCs.

It was roughly 10 milliliters of peripheral blood that were drawn from each donor. Isolated per sample were at least 6 million PBMCs. The CDR3 runs to 12 residues. V was cut by 6 bases and J by 3 bases, with 12 bases left in between. The germline V gene has CDR1 DFQATT and CDR2 SNEGSKA (reference sequence). Sample-barcoded 5' priming and a J-beta primer mix drove a second PCR of about 7 to 11 cycles. MiXCR, run by TCRdb on the 5' RACE reads, gives a single entry per CDR3 protein. The sample has about 1,400,000 distinct CDR3 sequences, roughly 59% seen once. A remark on this clonotype: As yet, its antigen is unknown.

The sample was blood. This clonotype was sampled from a man aged 18 to 30 in good health. The J gene is TRBJ2-7, the V gene TRBV20-1; D is tentatively TRBD1 or TRBD2 (5 bases each). CDR3 nucleotide sequence: TGCAGTGCAGCCCGGGACCTCTACGAGCAGTACTTC. It is translated as CSAARDLYEQYF.